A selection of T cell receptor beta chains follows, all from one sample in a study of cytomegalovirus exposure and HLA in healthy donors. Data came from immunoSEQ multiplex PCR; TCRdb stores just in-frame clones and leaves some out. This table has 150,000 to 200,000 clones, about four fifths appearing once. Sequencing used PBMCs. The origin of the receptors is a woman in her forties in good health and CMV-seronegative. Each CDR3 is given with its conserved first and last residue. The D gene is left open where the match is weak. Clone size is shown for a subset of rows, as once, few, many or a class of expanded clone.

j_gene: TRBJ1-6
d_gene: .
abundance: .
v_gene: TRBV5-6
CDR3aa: CASSLERRDSPLHF
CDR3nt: TGTGCCAGCAGCTTGGAACGGAGGGATTCACCCCTCCACTTT

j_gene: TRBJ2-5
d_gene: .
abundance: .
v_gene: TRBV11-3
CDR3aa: CASSLGRADQYF
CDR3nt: TGTGCCAGCAGCTTAGGGCGGGCGGACCAGTACTTC

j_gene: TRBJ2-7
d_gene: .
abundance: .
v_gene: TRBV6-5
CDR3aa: CASSYSPSSDRQYF
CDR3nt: TGTGCCAGCAGTTACTCGCCTAGCTCCGATAGGCAGTACTTC

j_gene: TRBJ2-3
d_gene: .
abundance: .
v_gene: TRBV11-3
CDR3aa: CASSLSTWFGDTQYF
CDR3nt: TGTGCCAGCAGCTTAAGTACCTGGTTCGGAGATACGCAGTATTTT

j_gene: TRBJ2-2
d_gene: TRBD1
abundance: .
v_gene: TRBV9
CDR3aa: CASSVKGAQTGELFF
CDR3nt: TGTGCCAGCAGCGTTAAGGGGGCGCAAACCGGGGAGCTGTTTTTT

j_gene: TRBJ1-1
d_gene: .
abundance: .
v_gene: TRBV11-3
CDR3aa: CASSLGPNEAFF
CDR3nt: TGTGCCAGCAGCTTAGGGCCGAACGAAGCTTTCTTT

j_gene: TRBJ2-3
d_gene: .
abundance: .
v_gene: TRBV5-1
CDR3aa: CASSLAFRTDTQYF
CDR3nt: TGCGCCAGCAGCTTGGCTTTTAGAACAGATACGCAGTATTTT

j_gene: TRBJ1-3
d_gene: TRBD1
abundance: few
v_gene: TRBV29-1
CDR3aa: CSVGDRGQNTIYF
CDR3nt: TGCAGCGTTGGAGACAGGGGGCAAAACACCATATATTTT

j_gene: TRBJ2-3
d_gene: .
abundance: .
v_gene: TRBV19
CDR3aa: CASSIGGAVSTDTQYF
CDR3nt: TGTGCCAGTAGTATAGGAGGAGCGGTAAGCACAGATACGCAGTATTTT

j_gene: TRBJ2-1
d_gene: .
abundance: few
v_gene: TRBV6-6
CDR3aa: CASSYSRTANRNEQFF
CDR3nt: TGTGCCAGCAGTTACTCTCGGACAGCGAATCGCAATGAGCAGTTCTTC

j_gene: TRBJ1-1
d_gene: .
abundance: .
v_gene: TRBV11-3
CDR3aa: CASSLGSRITEAFF
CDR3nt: TGTGCCAGCAGCTTAGGGAGTCGGATTACTGAAGCTTTCTTT

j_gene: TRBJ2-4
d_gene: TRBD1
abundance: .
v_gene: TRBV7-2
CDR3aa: CASSSPGQGAKNIQYF
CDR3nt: TGTGCCAGCAGCTCCCCGGGACAGGGGGCCAAAAACATTCAGTACTTC

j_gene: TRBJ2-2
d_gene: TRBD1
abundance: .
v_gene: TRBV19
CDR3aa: CASSRDRVGENTGELFF
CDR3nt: TGTGCCAGTAGTAGGGACAGGGTAGGCGAGAACACCGGGGAGCTGTTTTTT

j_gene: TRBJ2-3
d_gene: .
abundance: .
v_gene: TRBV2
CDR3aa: CASSEALDTQYF
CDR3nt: TGTGCCAGCAGTGAAGCCTTAGATACGCAGTATTTT

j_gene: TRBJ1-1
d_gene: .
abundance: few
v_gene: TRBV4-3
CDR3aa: CASSQRGCRRSTEAFF
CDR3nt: TGCGCCAGCAGCCAGCGCGGGTGTCGACGGAGCACTGAAGCTTTCTTT

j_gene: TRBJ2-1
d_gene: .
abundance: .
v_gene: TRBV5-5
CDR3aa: CASSPRVLTSYNEQFF
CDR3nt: TGTGCCAGCAGCCCCAGGGTTTTAACCTCCTACAATGAGCAGTTCTTC

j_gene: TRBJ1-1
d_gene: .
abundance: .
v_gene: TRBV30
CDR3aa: CAWSPRGGLTVSQAEAFF
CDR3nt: TGTGCCTGGAGTCCCCGAGGGGGATTAACAGTGAGTCAGGCTGAAGCTTTCTTT

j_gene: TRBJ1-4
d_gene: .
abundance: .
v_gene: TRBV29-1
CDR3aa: CSVETQEKLFF
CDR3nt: TGCAGCGTTGAAACACAGGAAAAACTGTTTTTT

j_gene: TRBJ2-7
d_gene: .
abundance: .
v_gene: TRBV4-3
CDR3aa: CASSQDPQEPLYEQYF
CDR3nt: TGCGCCAGCAGCCAAGATCCCCAGGAACCCCTCTACGAGCAGTACTTC

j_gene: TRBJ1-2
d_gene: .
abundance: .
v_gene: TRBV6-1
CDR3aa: CASSRDGYGYTF
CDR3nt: TGTGCCAGCAGTCGCGACGGGTATGGCTACACCTTC

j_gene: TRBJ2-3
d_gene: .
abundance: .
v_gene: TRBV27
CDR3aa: CASSLSGDPTDTQYF
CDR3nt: TGTGCCAGCAGTTTATCAGGGGATCCGACAGATACGCAGTATTTT

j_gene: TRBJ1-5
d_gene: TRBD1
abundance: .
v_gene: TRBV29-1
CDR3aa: CSVGTGLEPQHF
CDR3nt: TGCAGCGTTGGGACAGGTTTGGAGCCCCAGCATTTT

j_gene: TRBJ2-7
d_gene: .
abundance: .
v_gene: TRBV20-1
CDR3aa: CSASRVDEQYF
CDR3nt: TGCAGTGCTAGTCGGGTGGACGAGCAGTACTTC

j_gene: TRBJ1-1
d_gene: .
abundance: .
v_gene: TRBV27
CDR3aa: CASSFGARGNTEAFF
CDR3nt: TGTGCCAGCAGTTTTGGGGCACGAGGAAACACTGAAGCTTTCTTT

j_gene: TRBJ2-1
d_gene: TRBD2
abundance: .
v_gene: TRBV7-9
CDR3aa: CASSLPSGKFWDEQFF
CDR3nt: TGTGCCAGCAGCTTGCCTAGCGGGAAGTTCTGGGATGAGCAGTTCTTC

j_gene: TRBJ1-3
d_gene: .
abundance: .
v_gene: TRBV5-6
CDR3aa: CASRLAGGNTIYF
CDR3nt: TGTGCCAGCAGGCTCGCAGGTGGAAACACCATATATTTT

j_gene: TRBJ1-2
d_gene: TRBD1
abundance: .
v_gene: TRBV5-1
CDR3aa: CASSPDRVGGYTF
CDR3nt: TGCGCCAGCAGCCCCGACAGGGTTGGTGGCTACACCTTC

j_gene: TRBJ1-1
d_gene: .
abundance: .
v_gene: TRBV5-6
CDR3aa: CASSFRVLNTEAFF
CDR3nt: TGTGCCAGCAGCTTCAGGGTTTTGAACACTGAAGCTTTCTTT

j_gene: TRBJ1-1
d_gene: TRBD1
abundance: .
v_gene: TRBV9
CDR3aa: CASRGQMNTEAFF
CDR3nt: TGTGCCAGCAGGGGACAGATGAACACTGAAGCTTTCTTT

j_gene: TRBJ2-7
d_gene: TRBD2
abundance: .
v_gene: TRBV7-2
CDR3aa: CASSLGLAGLGEQYF
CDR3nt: TGTGCCAGCAGCTTGGGACTAGCGGGACTCGGCGAGCAGTACTTC

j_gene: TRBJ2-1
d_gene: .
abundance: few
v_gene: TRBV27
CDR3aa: CASTVQHNEQFF
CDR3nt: TGTGCCAGTACGGTACAGCACAATGAGCAGTTCTTC

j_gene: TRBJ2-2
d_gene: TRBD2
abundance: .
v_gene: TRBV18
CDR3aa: CASSTRVPTSAIPNTGELFF
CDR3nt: TGTGCCAGCTCCACCAGGGTGCCGACTAGCGCGATTCCGAACACCGGGGAGCTGTTTTTT

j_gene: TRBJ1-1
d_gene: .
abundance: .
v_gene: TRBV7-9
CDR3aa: CASLLAEAFF
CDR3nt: TGTGCCAGCTTACTGGCTGAAGCTTTCTTT

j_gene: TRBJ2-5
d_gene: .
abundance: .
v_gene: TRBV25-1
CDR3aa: CASSRRTGETQYF
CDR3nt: TGTGCCAGCAGCAGGCGGACTGGAGAGACCCAGTACTTC

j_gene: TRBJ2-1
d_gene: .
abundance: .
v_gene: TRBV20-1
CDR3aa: CSASGVNEQFF
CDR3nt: TGCAGTGCTAGCGGGGTTAATGAGCAGTTCTTC

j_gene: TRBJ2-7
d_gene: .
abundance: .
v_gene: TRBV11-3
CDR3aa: CASSLWQGRETPNCEQYF
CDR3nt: TGTGCCAGCAGCTTATGGCAGGGGCGGGAGACCCCAAATTGCGAGCAGTACTTC

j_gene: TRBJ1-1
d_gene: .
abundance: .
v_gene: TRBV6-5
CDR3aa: CASSYGVGSTEAFF
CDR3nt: TGTGCCAGCAGTTACGGGGTTGGGAGCACTGAAGCTTTCTTT

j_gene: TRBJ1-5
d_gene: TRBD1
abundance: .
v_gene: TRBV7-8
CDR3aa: CASSQQGRGYSNQPQHF
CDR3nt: TGTGCCAGCAGCCAACAGGGGCGAGGGTATAGCAATCAGCCCCAGCATTTT

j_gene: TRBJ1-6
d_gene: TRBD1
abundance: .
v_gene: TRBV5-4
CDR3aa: CASSGRDRPNSPLHF
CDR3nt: TGTGCCAGCAGCGGCCGGGACAGACCTAATTCACCCCTCCACTTT

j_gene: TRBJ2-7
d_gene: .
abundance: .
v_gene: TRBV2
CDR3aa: CASSAQRDSSRGEQYF
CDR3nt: TGTGCCAGCAGTGCTCAAAGGGACTCCTCACGGGGGGAGCAGTACTTC

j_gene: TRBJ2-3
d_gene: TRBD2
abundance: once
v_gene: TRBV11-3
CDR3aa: CASSLIAGADTDTQYF
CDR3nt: TGTGCCAGCAGCTTAATCGCGGGAGCGGACACAGATACGCAGTATTTT

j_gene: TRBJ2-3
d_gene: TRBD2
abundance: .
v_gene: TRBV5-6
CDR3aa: CASSLAGGVTDTQYF
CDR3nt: TGTGCCAGCAGCTTAGCGGGAGGGGTCACAGATACGCAGTATTTT

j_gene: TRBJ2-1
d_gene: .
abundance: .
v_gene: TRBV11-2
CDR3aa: CASSLERAEQFF
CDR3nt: TGTGCCAGCAGCTTAGAGCGCGCTGAGCAGTTCTTC

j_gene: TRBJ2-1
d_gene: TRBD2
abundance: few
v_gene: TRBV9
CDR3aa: CASSPHQREASYNEQFF
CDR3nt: TGTGCCAGCAGCCCCCATCAGCGGGAGGCCTCCTACAATGAGCAGTTCTTC

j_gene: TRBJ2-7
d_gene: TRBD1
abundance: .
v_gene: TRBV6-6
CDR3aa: CASSSGQGTEQYF
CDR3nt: TGTGCCAGCAGTTCGGGACAGGGAACCGAGCAGTACTTC

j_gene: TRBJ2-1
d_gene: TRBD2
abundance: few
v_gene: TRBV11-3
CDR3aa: CASSSPGLPNEQFF
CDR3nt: TGTGCCAGCAGCTCCCCGGGACTACCGAATGAGCAGTTCTTC

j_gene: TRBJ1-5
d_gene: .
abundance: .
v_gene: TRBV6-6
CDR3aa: CASTVQGGGQPQHF
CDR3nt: TGTGCCAGCACTGTACAGGGTGGAGGTCAGCCCCAGCATTTT